The subject of this entry is one T cell receptor beta chain. The antigen remains undetermined. The CDR3 totals 16 residues. Germline loops: CDR1 LGHNA, CDR2 YNFKEQ. Trimming took 5 bases from V and 0 from J, leaving 14 bases between them. This sample is drawn from a study of high-grade serous ovarian cancer treatment subgroups. The assay was immunoSEQ multiplex PCR, and TCRdb's table has in-frame clones only and misses some. The sample carries more than 15,000 clones, around 79% recorded once. Study-level results: Different patients shared almost no repertoire; same-patient tumors shared about 0.095 to 0.85. Higher neoantigen levels went with greater TCR clonal relatedness.

The tumor samples were collected prior to definitive surgery or chemotherapy. The sample comprised tumor tissue. This receptor was taken from a human donor with high-grade serous ovarian cancer. V and J are TRBV4-2 and TRBJ1-3, with D hard to call. The CDR3, as DNA: TGTGCCAGCAGCTTGGGGTCGGGAGACTCTGGAAACACCATATATTTT. This codes for CASSLGSGDSGNTIYF.